This TCR beta chain is from a study of T cells after yellow fever vaccination. Overall study: Libraries from low-cell-number fractions were prepared with the SMART-Seq v4 Ultra Low Input RNA kit. Findings of the study overall: Re-detected after boosting: most primary clones, about 95% of CD4 and roughly 88% of CD8. Secondary responses were weaker yet peaked faster, day 5 versus 15.

A 5'RACE template-switching step, the method used to make TCR cDNA, added a universal primer site and UMIs. TCRdb re-called the 5' RACE reads with MiXCR, one entry per CDR3 protein. The sample has 450,000 to 650,000 distinct CDR3 sequences, 20% to 25% seen once. The CDR3 totals 15 residues. The germline V gene has CDR1 LGHNA and CDR2 YSLEER. With regard to this clonotype: Its antigen is not identified. One end of the junction varies from germline; a read error may be responsible.

This sequence joins TRBV4-3 and TRBJ1-5; D not certain. Sequences were derived from PBMCs, sampled more than 20 days after the first yellow fever vaccination. This clonotype was obtained from a man younger than 30 who received the YFV17D yellow fever vaccine. This CDR3 reads CASSQDYGNNHPQHF. CDR3 bases: TGCGCCAGCAGCCAAGATTACGGGAACAATCACCCCCAGCATTTT.